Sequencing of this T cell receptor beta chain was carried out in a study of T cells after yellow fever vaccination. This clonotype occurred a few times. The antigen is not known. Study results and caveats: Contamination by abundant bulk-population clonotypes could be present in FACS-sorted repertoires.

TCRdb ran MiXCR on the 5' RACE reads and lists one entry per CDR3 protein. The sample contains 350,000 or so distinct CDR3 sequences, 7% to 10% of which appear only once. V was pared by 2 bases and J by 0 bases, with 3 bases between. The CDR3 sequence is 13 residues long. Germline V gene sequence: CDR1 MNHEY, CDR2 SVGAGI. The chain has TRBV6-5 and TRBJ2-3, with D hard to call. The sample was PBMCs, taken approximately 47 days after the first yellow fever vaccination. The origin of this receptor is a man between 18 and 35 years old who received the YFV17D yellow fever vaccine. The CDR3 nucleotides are TGTGCCAGCAGTTACCCAAGCACAGATACGCAGTATTTT. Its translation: CASSYPSTDTQYF.